Below, 23 T cell receptor beta chains from the same sample are listed, as sequenced in a study of long-term antiretroviral therapy in people with HIV. Investigators performed immunoSEQ version v3.0 at survey level. The method was immunoSEQ multiplex PCR; TCRdb's version includes in-frame clones alone and lacks a portion of them. This table holds tens of thousands of clones, roughly 84% found once. This specimen was unsorted PBMCs, taken about 5 years after starting antiretroviral therapy. Receptors were obtained from a man between 40 and 49 years old with HIV.

CDR3 protein: CASSSRGESAYEQYF. The CDR3 region has the DNA TGTGCCAGCAGCTCCCGAGGAGAATCGGCCTACGAGCAGTACTTC. The V and J genes are TRBV7-9 and TRBJ2-7; D uncertain. The CDR3 runs 15 residues. The germline CDR1 and CDR2 sequences are SEHNR and FQNEAQ (reference sequence). V shed 4 bases and J shed 2 bases, with 15 bases lying between them.

The chain carries TRBV9 and TRBJ2-1, with a weak D call TRBD2 (5 bases). Germline-derived CDR1 and CDR2 are SGDLS and YYNGEE. Deletions cut 3 bases from V and 7 bases from J, with 20 bases between. The CDR3 runs 16 residues. The chain's CDR3 is CASSGGTSSQRNEQFF. The CDR3 coding sequence is TGTGCCAGCAGCGGGGGAACTAGTTCCCAGCGGAATGAGCAGTTCTTC.

This chain joins TRBV7-2 and TRBJ2-4; a possible D gene is TRBD2 (6 bases). This CDR3 is built from 16 residues. Germline-derived CDR1 and CDR2 are SGHTA and FQGNSA. Trimming took 4 bases from V and 2 from J, leaving 15 bases between them. The CDR3 DNA reads as TGTGCCAGCAGCTCCGGGACTCCCTGGACCAAAAACATTCAGTACTTC. This translates into CASSSGTPWTKNIQYF.

V gene TRBV6-1 combines with J gene TRBJ1-5; no clear D gene. There are 15 residues in the CDR3. Between the trimmed V and J ends, which lost 0 bases and 6 bases, there was a span of 12 bases. From germline, CDR1 is MNHNS and CDR2 SASEGT. The CDR3 coding sequence is TGTGCCAGCAGTGAAGCCGGGGTACCAGTTCAGCCCCAGCATTTT. It codes for CASSEAGVPVQPQHF.

This sequence joins TRBV4-3 and TRBJ2-1; 11 bases line up with TRBD1. The CDR3 loop spans 16 amino acids. Germline assignment: CDR1 LGHNA and CDR2 YSLEER. After removal of 0 bases from V and 6 bases from J, the junction contained 4 bases not matched to a gene. The CDR3 loop is CASSQDKGTGGNEQFF. The CDR3 nucleotides read TGCGCCAGCAGCCAAGATAAAGGGACAGGGGGCAATGAGCAGTTCTTC.

This chain connects TRBV14 to TRBJ2-3; a weak D match, TRBD2 (5 bases). The V gene's germline CDR1 is SGHDN and CDR2 FVKESK. V shed 0 bases and J shed 1 base, with 14 bases lying between them. The CDR3 contains 17 residues. The CDR3 protein is CASSQDVGWERTDTQYF. For the CDR3, the DNA is TGTGCCAGCAGCCAAGATGTAGGCTGGGAGCGCACAGATACGCAGTATTTT.

This sequence joins TRBV7-2 and TRBJ1-2; D uncertain. Germline V gene sequence: CDR1 SGHTA, CDR2 FQGNSA. V was trimmed by 5 bases and J by 4 bases, leaving 11 bases between them. This CDR3 contains 13 residues. The chain's CDR3 is CASSPRLSYGYTF. The CDR3 nucleotides are TGTGCCAGCAGCCCTCGACTGAGCTATGGCTACACCTTC.

V is TRBV10-3 and J is TRBJ2-2; 7 bases fit TRBD2. J was trimmed by 6 bases and V by 2 bases; bases with no gene match: 3. The V gene's germline CDR1 is ENHRY and CDR2 SYGVKD. This CDR3 has 14 residues. The CDR3 coding sequence is TGTGCCATCAGTGAGACCCGGGGGGCCGGGGAGCTGTTTTTT. It codes for CAISETRGAGELFF.

V is TRBV5-1 and J is TRBJ2-7; D tentatively reads TRBD1 or TRBD2 (5 bases each). CDR1 SGHRS and CDR2 YFSETQ come from the germline V gene. This CDR3 is 13 amino acids long. V shed 5 bases and J shed 7 bases, with 16 bases lying between them. CDR3 coding DNA: TGCGCCAGCAGTTACGGGACGGCCATGGAGCAGTACTTC. Amino acids: CASSYGTAMEQYF. Full variable domain (outside the CDR3, taken from reference TRBV5-1 and TRBJ2-7): KAGVTQTPRYLIKTRGQQVTLSCSPISGHRSVSWYQQTPGQGLQFLFEYFSETQRNKGNFPGRFSGRQFSNSRSEMNVSTLELGDSALYLCASSYGTAMEQYFGPGTRLTVT.

This chain joins TRBV5-4 and TRBJ1-2; D remains unclear. CDR3 length: 15 amino acids. Germline lookup yields CDR1 SGHNT and CDR2 YYREEE (reference sequence). V lost 2 bases and J lost 8, with 19 bases in between. In DNA form, the CDR3 reads TGTGCCAGCAGCTTCCCCCTCGACAACTCGGGGGGCTACACCTTC. Translation gives CASSFPLDNSGGYTF. The entire variable domain, with the rest obtained from reference TRBV5-4 and TRBJ1-2, is as follows: ETGVTQSPTHLIKTRGQQVTLRCSSQSGHNTVSWYQQALGQGPQFIFQYYREEENGRGNFPPRFSGLQFPNYSSELNVNALELDDSALYLCASSFPLDNSGGYTFGSGTRLTVV.

The CDR3 is CASSFGGPYNEQFF. The CDR3 DNA is TGTGCCAGCAGCTTTGGGGGACCCTACAATGAGCAGTTCTTC. The chain combines TRBV7-6 with TRBJ2-1, with D perhaps matching TRBD1 or TRBD2 (5 bases each). The germline V gene has CDR1 SGHVS and CDR2 FNYEAQ. The CDR3 has 14 amino acids. Trimming took 3 bases from V and 2 from J, leaving 8 bases between them.

This clone was recorded a few times. The chain has TRBV6-1 and TRBJ2-2; D unresolved. The V end was cut by 2 bases, the J end by 3 bases, with 7 bases between. CDR1 MNHNS and CDR2 SASEGT come from the germline V gene. CDR3 size: 14 residues. The CDR3 loop is CASSESLDTGELFF. The CDR3, as DNA: TGTGCCAGCAGTGAATCCTTGGACACCGGGGAGCTGTTTTTT.

This chain uses TRBV18 with TRBJ2-2, with D uncertain. V was cut by 5 bases and J by 6 bases, with 16 bases left in between. This CDR3 contains 15 residues. Germline lookup yields CDR1 KGHSH and CDR2 LQKENI. The CDR3 nucleotides read TGTGCCAGCTCATTGGACCTTAACGCTGCCGGGGAGCTGTTTTTT. Its protein is CASSLDLNAAGELFF.

This chain connects TRBV30 to TRBJ2-3; TRBD2 might be the D (5 bases). Germline V gives CDR1 GTSNPN, CDR2 SVGIG (reference sequence). V was clipped by 0 bases and J by 0 bases, with 10 bases between them. This CDR3 is built from 15 residues. The DNA of the CDR3 is TGTGCCTGGAGTGTATCCCCGGGGAGCACAGATACGCAGTATTTT. Translation gives CAWSVSPGSTDTQYF. Based on the CDR3 plus reference TRBV30 and TRBJ2-3, the full variable domain is SQTIHQWPATLVQPVGSPLSLECTVEGTSNPNLYWYRQAAGRGLQLLFYSVGIGQISSEVPQNLSASRPQDRQFILSSKKLLLSDSGFYLCAWSVSPGSTDTQYFGPGTRLTVL.

This clone appeared a few times. The chain links TRBV2 to TRBJ2-7; 11 nucleotides match TRBD1. J gave up 2 bases and V 6 bases, and 3 bases lay outside the gene matches. The CDR3 extends over 14 amino acids. Germline CDR1 reads SNHLY; CDR2 reads FYNNEI. In DNA form, the CDR3 reads TGTGCCAGCAGGGGACAGGGGGGCCCCTACGAGCAGTACTTC. Translation gives CASRGQGGPYEQYF. The entire variable domain, with the rest obtained from reference TRBV2 and TRBJ2-7, is as follows: EPEVTQTPSHQVTQMGQEVILRCVPISNHLYFYWYRQILGQKVEFLVSFYNNEISEKSEIFDDQFSVERPDGSNFTLKIRSTKLEDSAMYFCASRGQGGPYEQYFGPGTRLTVT.

This clone was counted once. The DNA for the CDR3 is TGTGCCAGCAGCTTAGAGGGACAGGGAGGCACAGATACGCAGTATTTT. It is translated as CASSLEGQGGTDTQYF. V and J are TRBV7-2 and TRBJ2-3, with TRBD1 matching over 9 bases. J gave up 1 base and V 1 base, and 3 bases lay outside the gene matches. CDR3 size: 16 residues. CDR1 SGHTA and CDR2 FQGNSA come from the germline V gene.

The chain recombines TRBV21-1 with TRBJ2-7; the table names TRBD2, a call not compared with the DNA. TRBV21-1 is tagged as a pseudogene. The CDR3 loop spans 15 amino acids. This CDR3 is CASSKEAGGLYEQYF. The CDR3 bases are TGTGCCAGCAGCAAAGAGGCGGGGGGCCTCTACGAGCAGTACTTC.

The genes are TRBV29-1 and TRBJ1-1, with D possibly being TRBD1 (6 bases). CDR1 is SQVTM, CDR2 ANQGSEA, per germline. The length of the CDR3 is 12 residues. V lost 8 bases and J lost 4, with 14 bases in between. CDR3 DNA sequence: TGCAGCTCCGAGGGGGAACTCACTGAAGCTTTCTTT. Translating gives CSSEGELTEAFF.

J is TRBJ2-1 and V is TRBV30; 8 bases are shared with TRBD2. This CDR3 contains 15 residues. Germline V lookup: CDR1 GTSNPN, CDR2 SVGIG (reference sequence). V trimming: 0 bases; J trimming: 6 bases; junction bases outside the gene matches: 7. In DNA, the CDR3 is TGTGCCTGGAGTGTAGCCAGCGGGAGAATCAATGAGCAGTTCTTC. Its translation: CAWSVASGRINEQFF.

This clone was found a few times. This chain connects TRBV5-1 to TRBJ1-2; the D is unclear. Deletions cut 3 bases from V and 7 bases from J, with 19 bases between. The length of the CDR3 is 15 residues. Looked up from germline, CDR1 is SGHRS and CDR2 is YFSETQ. The CDR3 sequence is CASSSEPGAAAGYTF. The CDR3 DNA reads TGCGCCAGCAGCTCCGAACCGGGAGCGGCAGCTGGCTACACCTTC.

The gene calls are TRBV2 and TRBJ2-5; 10 nucleotides line up with TRBD2. Per the germline V gene, CDR1 is SNHLY and CDR2 is FYNNEI. The CDR3 extends over 13 amino acids. V shed 5 bases and J 6 bases; nucleotides not matched to a gene: 3. CDR3 nucleotides: TGTGCCAGCAGTAGCGGGGGGGCCAAGACCCAGTACTTC. Amino acids: CASSSGGAKTQYF. Variable domain in full (rest from reference TRBV2 and TRBJ2-5): EPEVTQTPSHQVTQMGQEVILRCVPISNHLYFYWYRQILGQKVEFLVSFYNNEISEKSEIFDDQFSVERPDGSNFTLKIRSTKLEDSAMYFCASSSGGAKTQYFGPGTRLLVL.

The gene calls are TRBV10-3 and TRBJ2-7; 10 positions agree with TRBD2. The CDR3 is 16 amino acids. Germline V gives CDR1 ENHRY, CDR2 SYGVKD. Losses at the gene ends were 3 bases for V and 4 bases for J; bases not matched to a gene: 9. CDR3 sequence reads: CAISDSLAGASYEQYF. Written as DNA, the CDR3 is TGTGCCATCAGTGACTCTCTAGCGGGAGCGTCATACGAGCAGTACTTC.

V usage is TRBV6-4 and J usage is TRBJ1-6; 7 nucleotides agree with TRBD1. The V gene's germline CDR1 is MRHNA and CDR2 SNTAGT. The trim removed 0 bases at V and 0 bases at J, leaving 5 bases unmatched. The CDR3 sequence is 18 residues long. The CDR3 protein is CASSDSKGQCSYNSPLHF. CDR3 coding DNA: TGTGCCAGCAGTGACTCGAAGGGACAGTGCTCCTATAATTCACCCCTCCACTTT.